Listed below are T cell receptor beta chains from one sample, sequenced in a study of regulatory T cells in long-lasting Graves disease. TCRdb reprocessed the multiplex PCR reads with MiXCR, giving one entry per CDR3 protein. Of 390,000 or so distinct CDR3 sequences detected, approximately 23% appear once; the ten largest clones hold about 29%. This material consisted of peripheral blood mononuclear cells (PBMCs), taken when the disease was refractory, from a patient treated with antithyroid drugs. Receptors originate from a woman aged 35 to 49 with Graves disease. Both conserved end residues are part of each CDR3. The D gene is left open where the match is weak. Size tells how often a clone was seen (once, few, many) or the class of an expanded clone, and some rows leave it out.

CASSLHPDGGRETQYF | TGTGCCAGCAGTCTCCACCCGGACGGGGGCCGGGAGACCCAGTACTTC | many | TRBJ2-5 | TRBV27 | -
CASSETGTAHEQYF | TGTGCCAGCAGTGAGACTGGGACAGCCCACGAGCAGTACTTC | many | TRBJ2-7 | TRBV2 | TRBD1
CASSLSGFAGYTF | TGTGCCAGCAGTTTATCAGGGTTTGCTGGCTACACCTTC | - | TRBJ1-2 | TRBV12-3/TRBV12-4 | -
CASRTRGTDTQYF | TGTGCCAGCAGAACCCGAGGGACAGATACGCAGTATTTT | - | TRBJ2-3 | TRBV12-3/TRBV12-4 | -
CASSFYRGGTEAFF | TGTGCCAGCAGTTTCTACAGGGGCGGTACTGAAGCTTTCTTT | many | TRBJ1-1 | TRBV28 | TRBD1
CASSPLFQGADGYTF | TGTGCCAGCAGCCCACTATTTCAGGGGGCAGATGGCTACACCTTC | many | TRBJ1-2 | TRBV2 | TRBD1
CSAFRAGATNPHYEQYF | TGCAGTGCCTTTAGGGCAGGGGCGACAAACCCTCACTACGAGCAGTACTTC | - | TRBJ2-7 | TRBV20-1 | -
CASSQGPNSPLHF | TGTGCCAGCAGCCAAGGACCTAATTCACCCCTCCACTTT | many | TRBJ1-6 | TRBV3-1 | -
CSARGETSGSTDTQYF | TGCAGTGCTAGAGGGGAAACTAGCGGAAGCACAGATACGCAGTATTTT | - | TRBJ2-3 | TRBV20-1 | TRBD2
CASSVRSDSYEQYF | TGTGCCAGCAGCGTACGATCTGACTCCTACGAGCAGTACTTC | few | TRBJ2-7 | TRBV9 | -
CASGLAGGAGSYNEQFF | TGTGCCAGCGGGCTAGCGGGAGGGGCCGGCTCCTACAATGAGCAGTTCTTC | - | TRBJ2-1 | TRBV6-1 | TRBD2
CATSRSRGTGAEKLFF | TGTGCCACCAGCAGAAGTCGCGGGACAGGGGCGGAAAAACTGTTTTTT | many | TRBJ1-4 | TRBV15 | TRBD1
CASSPGAGRPETQYF | TGTGCCAGCAGCCCCGGGGCAGGGCGGCCAGAGACCCAGTACTTC | many | TRBJ2-5 | TRBV2 | -
CASSVVAGGNTGELFF | TGTGCCAGCAGCGTAGTAGCAGGGGGAAACACCGGGGAGCTGTTTTTT | - | TRBJ2-2 | TRBV9 | TRBD1
CASSKDTLERDEQYF | TGTGCCAGCAGCAAAGACACCCTAGAGAGAGACGAGCAGTACTTC | few | TRBJ2-7 | TRBV7-2 | -
CAIRGGNYGYTF | TGTGCCATTCGAGGGGGTAACTATGGCTACACCTTC | many | TRBJ1-2 | TRBV10-3 | -
CAWRGLSGHYGYTF | TGTGCCTGGAGAGGTCTCTCGGGGCACTATGGCTACACCTTC | - | TRBJ1-2 | TRBV30 | -
CASSLSGQAIYNSPLHF | TGTGCCAGCAGTTTATCAGGACAGGCAATCTATAATTCACCCCTCCACTTT | many | TRBJ1-6 | TRBV27 | TRBD1